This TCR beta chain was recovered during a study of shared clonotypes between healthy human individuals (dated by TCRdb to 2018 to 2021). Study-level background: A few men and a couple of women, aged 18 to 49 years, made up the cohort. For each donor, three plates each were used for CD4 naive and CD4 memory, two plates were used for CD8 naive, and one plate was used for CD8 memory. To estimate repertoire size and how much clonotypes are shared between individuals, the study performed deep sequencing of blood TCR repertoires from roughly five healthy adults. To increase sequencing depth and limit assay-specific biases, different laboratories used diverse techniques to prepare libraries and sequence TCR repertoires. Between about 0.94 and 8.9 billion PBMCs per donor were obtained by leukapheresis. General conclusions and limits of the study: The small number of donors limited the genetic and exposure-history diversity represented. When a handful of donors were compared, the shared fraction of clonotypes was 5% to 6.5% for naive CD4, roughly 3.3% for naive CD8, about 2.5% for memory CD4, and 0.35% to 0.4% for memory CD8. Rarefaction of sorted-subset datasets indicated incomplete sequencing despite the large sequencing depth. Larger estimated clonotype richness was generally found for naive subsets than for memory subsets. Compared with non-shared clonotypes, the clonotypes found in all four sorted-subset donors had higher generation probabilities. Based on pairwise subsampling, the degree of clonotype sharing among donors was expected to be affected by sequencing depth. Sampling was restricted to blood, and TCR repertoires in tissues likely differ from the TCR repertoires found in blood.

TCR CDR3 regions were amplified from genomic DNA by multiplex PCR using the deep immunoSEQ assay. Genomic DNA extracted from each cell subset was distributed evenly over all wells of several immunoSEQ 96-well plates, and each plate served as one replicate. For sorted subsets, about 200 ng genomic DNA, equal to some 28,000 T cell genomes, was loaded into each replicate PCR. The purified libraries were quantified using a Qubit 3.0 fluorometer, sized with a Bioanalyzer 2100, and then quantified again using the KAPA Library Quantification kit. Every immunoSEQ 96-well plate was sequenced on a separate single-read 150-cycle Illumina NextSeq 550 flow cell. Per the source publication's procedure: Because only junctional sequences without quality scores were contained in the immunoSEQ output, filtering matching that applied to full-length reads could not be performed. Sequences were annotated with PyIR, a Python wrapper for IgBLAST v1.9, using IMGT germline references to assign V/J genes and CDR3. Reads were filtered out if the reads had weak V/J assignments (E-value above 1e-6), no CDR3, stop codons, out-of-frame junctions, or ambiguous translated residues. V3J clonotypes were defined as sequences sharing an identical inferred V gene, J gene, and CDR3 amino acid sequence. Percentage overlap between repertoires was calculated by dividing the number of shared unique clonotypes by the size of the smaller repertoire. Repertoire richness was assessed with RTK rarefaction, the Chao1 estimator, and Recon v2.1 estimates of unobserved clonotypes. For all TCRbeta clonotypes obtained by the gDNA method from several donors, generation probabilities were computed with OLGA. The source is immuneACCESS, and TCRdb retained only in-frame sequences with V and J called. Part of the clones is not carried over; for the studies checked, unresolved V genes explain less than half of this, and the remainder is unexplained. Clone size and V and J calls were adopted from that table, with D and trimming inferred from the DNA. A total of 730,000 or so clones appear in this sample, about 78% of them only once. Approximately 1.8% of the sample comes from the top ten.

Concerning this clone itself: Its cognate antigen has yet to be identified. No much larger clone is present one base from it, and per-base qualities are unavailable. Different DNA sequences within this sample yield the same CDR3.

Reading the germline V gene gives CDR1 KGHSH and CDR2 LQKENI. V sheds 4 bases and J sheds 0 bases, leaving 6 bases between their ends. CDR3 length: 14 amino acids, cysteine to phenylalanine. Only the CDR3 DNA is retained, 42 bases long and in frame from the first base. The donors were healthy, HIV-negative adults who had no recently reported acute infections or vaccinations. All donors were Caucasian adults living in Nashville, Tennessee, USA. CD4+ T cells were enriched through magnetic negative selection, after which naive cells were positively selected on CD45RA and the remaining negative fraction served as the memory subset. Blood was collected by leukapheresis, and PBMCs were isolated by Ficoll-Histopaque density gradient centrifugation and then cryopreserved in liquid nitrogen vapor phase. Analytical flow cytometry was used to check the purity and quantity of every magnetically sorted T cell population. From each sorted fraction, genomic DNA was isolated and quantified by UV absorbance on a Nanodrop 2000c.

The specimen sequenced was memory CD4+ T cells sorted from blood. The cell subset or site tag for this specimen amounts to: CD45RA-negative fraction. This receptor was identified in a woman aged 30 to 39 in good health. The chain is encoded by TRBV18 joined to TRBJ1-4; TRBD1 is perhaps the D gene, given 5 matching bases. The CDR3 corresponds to CASSQTATNEKLFF. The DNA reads TGTGCCAGCTCACAGACAGCAACTAATGAAAAACTGTTTTTT.